This T cell receptor beta chain came from a study of shared clonotypes between healthy human individuals. The CDR3 is 15 amino acids. V was cut by 1 base and J by 7 bases, with 11 bases left in between. The germline gives CDR1 SNHLY, CDR2 FYNNEI. The assay was immunoSEQ multiplex PCR, and TCRdb's table has in-frame clones only and misses some. The table records 2 million to 3 million clones, over 85% of them present only once. As for this clone: This CDR3 is also generated by other DNA sequences in the sample.

Material for sequencing was naive CD4+ T cells from PBMCs. Subset indicated: CD45RA+ positively selected. The receptor comes from a man between 18 and 29 years old in good health. Some clones in this sample may be carry-over from other donors' samples. The chain carries TRBV2 and TRBJ1-6; a possible D gene is TRBD1 (5 bases). The CDR3 DNA is TGTGCCAGCAGTGAAGGGGGGAGAAAGAATTCACCCCTCCACTTT. This encodes CASSEGGRKNSPLHF.